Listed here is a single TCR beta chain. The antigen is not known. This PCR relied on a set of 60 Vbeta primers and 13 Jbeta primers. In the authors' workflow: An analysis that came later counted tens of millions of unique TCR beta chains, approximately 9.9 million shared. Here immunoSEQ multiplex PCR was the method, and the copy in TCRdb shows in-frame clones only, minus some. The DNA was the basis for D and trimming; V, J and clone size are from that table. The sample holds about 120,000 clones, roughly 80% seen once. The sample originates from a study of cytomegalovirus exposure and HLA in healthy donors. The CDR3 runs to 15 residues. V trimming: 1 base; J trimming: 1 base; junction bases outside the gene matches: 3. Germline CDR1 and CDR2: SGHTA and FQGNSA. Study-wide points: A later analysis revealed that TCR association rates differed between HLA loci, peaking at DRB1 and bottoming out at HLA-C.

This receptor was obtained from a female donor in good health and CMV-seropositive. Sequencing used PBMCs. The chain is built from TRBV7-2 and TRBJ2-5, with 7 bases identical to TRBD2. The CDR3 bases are TGTGCCAGCAGCTTAGTGTGGGGGGGCCAAGAGACCCAGTACTTC. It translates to CASSLVWGGQETQYF.